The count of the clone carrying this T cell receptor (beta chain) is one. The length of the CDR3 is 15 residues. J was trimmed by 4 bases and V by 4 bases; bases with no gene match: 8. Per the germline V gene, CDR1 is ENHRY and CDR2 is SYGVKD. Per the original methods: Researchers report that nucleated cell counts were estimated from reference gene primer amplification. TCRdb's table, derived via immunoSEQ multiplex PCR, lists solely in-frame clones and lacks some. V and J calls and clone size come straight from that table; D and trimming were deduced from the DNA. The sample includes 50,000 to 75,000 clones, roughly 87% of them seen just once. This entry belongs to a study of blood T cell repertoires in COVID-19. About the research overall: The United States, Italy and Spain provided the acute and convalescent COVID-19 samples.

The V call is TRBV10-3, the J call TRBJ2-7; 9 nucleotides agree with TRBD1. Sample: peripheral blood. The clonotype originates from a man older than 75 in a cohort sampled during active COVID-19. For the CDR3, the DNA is TGTGCCATCAGTGGAATTACAGGGGGCGGTTACGAGCAGTACTTC. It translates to CAISGITGGGYEQYF.